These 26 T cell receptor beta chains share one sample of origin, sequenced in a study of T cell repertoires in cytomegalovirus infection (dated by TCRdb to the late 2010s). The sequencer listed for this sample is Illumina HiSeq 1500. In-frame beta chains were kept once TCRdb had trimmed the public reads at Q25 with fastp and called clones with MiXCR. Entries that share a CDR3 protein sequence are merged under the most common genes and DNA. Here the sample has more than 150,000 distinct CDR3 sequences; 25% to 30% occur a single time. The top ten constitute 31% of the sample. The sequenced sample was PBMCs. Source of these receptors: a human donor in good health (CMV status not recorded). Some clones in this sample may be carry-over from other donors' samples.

The chain's CDR3 is CASSFVGAGNTEAFF. CDR3 coding DNA: TGTGCCAGCAGCTTCGTGGGGGCGGGGAACACTGAAGCTTTCTTT. The chain couples TRBV5-5 to TRBJ1-1; the D gene is possibly TRBD1 (6 bases). This CDR3 is 15 amino acids long. Germline V gene sequence: CDR1 SGHKS, CDR2 YYEKEE (reference sequence). The germline V and J ends were trimmed by 2 bases and 1 base, with 12 bases remaining between them.

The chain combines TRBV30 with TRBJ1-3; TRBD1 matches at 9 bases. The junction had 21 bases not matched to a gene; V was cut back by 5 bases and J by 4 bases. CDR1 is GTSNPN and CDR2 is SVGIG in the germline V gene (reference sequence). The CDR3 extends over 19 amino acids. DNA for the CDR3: TGTGCCTGGGCGACGGGACAGGGCGTCGGGCGGCTGCTGGGAAACACCATATATTTT. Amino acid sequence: CAWATGQGVGRLLGNTIYF.

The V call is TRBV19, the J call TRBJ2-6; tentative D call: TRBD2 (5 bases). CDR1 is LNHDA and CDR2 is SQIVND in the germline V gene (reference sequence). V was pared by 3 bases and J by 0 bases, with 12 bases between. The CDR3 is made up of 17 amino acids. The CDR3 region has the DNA TGTGCCAGTAGTATCGCGGCGGGCCTCTCTGGGGCCAACGTCCTGACTTTC. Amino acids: CASSIAAGLSGANVLTF.

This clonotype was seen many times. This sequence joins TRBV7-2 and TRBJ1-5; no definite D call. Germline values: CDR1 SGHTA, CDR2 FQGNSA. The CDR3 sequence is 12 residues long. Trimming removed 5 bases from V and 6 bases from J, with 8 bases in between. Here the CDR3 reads CASSASAQPQHF. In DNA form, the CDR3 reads TGTGCCAGCAGCGCCTCCGCTCAGCCCCAGCATTTT.

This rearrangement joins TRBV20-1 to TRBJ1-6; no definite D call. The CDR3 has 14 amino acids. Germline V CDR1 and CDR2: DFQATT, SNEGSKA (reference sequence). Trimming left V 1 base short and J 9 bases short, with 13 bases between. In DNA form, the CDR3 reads TGCAGTGCTAGAGTCGGGGAAGCGGTTTCACCCCTCCACTTT. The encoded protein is CSARVGEAVSPLHF.

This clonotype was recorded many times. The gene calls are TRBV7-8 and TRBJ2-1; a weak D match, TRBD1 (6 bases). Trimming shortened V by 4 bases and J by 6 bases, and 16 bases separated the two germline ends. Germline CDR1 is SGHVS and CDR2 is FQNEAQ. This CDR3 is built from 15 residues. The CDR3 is CASSSETGWGNEQFF. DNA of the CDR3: TGTGCCAGCAGCTCAGAGACAGGTTGGGGCAATGAGCAGTTCTTC.

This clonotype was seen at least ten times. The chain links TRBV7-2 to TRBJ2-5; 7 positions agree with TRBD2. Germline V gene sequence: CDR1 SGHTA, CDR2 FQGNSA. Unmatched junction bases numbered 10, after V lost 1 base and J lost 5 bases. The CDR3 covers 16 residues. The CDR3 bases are TGTGCCAGCAGCTTAGATTTCGGGGGGATGGTGGAGACCCAGTACTTC. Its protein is CASSLDFGGMVETQYF.

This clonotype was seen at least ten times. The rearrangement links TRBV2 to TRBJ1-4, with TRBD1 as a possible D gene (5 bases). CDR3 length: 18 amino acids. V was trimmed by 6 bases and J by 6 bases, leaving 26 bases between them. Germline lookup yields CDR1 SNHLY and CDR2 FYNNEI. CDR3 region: CASRRGYRSGVRDEKLFF. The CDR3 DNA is TGTGCCAGCAGGAGAGGCTACAGGTCGGGGGTTCGGGATGAAAAACTGTTTTTT.

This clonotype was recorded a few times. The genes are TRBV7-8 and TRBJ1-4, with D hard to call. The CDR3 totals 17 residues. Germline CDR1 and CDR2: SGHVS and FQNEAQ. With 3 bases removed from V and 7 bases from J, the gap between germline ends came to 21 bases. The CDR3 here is CASSFSAIDRGSEKLFF. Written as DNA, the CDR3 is TGTGCCAGCAGCTTTTCTGCGATTGACCGCGGGAGTGAAAAACTGTTTTTT.

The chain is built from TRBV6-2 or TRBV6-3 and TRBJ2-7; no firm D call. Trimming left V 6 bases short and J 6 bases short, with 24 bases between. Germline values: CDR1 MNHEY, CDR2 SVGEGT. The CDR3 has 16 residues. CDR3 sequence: CASRAAGWTSRAEQYF. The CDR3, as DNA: TGTGCCAGCAGGGCGGCAGGCTGGACCTCTCGGGCCGAGCAGTACTTC.

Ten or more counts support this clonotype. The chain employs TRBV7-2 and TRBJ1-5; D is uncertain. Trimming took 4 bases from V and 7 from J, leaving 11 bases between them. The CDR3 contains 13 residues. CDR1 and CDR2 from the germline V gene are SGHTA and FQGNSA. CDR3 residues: CASSSRAGQPQHF. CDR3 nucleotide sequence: TGTGCCAGCAGCTCGCGGGCCGGGCAGCCCCAGCATTTT.

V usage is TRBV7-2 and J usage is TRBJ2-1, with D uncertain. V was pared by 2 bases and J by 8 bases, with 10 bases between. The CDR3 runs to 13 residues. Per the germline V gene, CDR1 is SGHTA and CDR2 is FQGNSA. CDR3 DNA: TGTGCCAGCAGCTTATTGGCCGGGTATGAGCAGTTCTTC. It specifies CASSLLAGYEQFF.

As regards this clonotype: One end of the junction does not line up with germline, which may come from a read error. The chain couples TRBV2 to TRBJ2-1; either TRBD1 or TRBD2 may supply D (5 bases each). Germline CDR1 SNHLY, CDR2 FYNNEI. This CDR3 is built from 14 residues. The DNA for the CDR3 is TGTGCCAGCTGTGATAGGAGAGGGGAGAATGAGCAGTTCTTC. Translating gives CASCDRRGENEQFF.

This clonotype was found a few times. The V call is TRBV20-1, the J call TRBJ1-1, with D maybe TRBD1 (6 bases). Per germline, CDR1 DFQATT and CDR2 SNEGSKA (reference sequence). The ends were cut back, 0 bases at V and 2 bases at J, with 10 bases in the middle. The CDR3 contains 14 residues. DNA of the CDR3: TGCAGTGCTAGAGATCTCAGGGGTAACACTGAAGCTTTCTTT. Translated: CSARDLRGNTEAFF.

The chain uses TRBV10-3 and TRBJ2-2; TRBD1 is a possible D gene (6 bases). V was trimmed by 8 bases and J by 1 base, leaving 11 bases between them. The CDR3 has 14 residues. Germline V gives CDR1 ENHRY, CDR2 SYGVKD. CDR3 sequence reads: CAIGDTENTGELFF. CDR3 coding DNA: TGTGCCATCGGGGACACGGAGAACACCGGGGAGCTGTTTTTT.

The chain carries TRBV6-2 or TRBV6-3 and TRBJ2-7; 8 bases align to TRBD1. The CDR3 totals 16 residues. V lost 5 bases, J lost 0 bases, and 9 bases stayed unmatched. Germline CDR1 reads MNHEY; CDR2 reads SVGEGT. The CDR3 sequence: CASSRYRGFNSYEQYF. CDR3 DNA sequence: TGTGCCAGCAGTCGATACAGGGGGTTCAACTCCTACGAGCAGTACTTC.

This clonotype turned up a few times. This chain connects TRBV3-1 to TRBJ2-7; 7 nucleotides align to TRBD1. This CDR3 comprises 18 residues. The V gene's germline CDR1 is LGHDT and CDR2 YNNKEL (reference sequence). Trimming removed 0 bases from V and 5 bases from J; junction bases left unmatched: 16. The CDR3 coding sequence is TGTGCCAGCAGCCAAGATCGATTGGGGACAGTAAGTAGGGACGAGCAGTACTTC. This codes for CASSQDRLGTVSRDEQYF.

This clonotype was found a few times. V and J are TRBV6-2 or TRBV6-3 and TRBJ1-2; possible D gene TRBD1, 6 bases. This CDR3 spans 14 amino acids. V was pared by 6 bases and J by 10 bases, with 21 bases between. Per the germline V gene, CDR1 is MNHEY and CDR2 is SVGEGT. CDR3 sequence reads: CASREWGQRLDYTF. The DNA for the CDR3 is TGTGCCAGCAGAGAGTGGGGACAAAGGTTGGACTACACCTTC.

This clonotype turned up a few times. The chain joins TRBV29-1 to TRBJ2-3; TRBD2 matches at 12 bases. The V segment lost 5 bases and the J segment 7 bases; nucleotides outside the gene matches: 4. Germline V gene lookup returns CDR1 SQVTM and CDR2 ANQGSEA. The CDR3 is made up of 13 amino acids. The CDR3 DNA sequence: TGCAGCGTTCTAGCGGGGGGGCCGAATACGCAGTATTTT. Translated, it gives CSVLAGGPNTQYF.

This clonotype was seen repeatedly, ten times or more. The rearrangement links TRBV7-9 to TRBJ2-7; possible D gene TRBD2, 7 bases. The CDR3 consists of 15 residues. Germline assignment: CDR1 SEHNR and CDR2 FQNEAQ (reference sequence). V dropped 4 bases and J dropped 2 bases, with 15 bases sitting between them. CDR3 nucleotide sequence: TGTGCCAGCAGCTGGGGCGGGGGCAGCACCTACGAGCAGTACTTC. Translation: CASSWGGGSTYEQYF.

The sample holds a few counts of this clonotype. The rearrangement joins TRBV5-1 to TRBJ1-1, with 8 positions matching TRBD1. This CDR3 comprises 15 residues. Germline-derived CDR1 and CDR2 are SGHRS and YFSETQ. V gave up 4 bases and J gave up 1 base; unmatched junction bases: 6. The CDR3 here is CASSPRTGQNTEAFF. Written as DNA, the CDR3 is TGCGCCAGCAGCCCCCGGACAGGGCAGAACACTGAAGCTTTCTTT.

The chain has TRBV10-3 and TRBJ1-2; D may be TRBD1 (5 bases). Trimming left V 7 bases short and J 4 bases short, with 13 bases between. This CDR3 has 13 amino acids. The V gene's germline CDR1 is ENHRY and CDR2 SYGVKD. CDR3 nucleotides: TGTGCCATCACCGGGGACGGCATCTATGGCTACACCTTC. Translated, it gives CAITGDGIYGYTF.

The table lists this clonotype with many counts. CDR3 coding DNA: TGTGCCAGCAGCTTGACAGGGAGCGGCTACACCTTC. It encodes CASSLTGSGYTF. The genes are TRBV12-3 or TRBV12-4 and TRBJ1-2; 7 nucleotides align to TRBD1. The CDR3 has 12 residues. V lost 6 bases to trimming and J lost 8 bases; unmatched junction nucleotides: 6.

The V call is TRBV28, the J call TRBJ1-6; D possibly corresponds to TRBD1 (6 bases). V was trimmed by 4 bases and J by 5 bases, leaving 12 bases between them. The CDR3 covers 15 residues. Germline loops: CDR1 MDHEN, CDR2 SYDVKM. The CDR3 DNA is TGTGCCAGCAGTTCCCTGACAGGAGATAATTCACCCCTCCACTTT. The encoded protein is CASSSLTGDNSPLHF.

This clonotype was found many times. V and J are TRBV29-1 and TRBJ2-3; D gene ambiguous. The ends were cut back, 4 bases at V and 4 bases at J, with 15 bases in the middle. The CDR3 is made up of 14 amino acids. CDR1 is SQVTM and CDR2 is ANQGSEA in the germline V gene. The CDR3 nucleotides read TGCAGCGTTGGGCGGCCGTCCGGTGCAGATACGCAGTATTTT. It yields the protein CSVGRPSGADTQYF.

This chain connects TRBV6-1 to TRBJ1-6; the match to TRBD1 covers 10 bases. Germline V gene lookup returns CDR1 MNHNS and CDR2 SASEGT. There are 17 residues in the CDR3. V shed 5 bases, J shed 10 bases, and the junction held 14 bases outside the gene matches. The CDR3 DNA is TGTGCCAGCAGTCCCTCCGGGACAGGGGCGTCGGCCTCACCCCTCCACTTT. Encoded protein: CASSPSGTGASASPLHF.